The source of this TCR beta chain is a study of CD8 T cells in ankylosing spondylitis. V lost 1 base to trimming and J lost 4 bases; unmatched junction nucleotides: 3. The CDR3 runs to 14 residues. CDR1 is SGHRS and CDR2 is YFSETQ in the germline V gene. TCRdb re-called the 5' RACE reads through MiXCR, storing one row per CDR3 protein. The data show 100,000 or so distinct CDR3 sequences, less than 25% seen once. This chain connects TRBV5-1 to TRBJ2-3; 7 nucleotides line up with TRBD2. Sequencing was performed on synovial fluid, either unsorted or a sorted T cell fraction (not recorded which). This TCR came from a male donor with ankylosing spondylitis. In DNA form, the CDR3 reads TGCGCCAGCAGCTTGACTAGCGAGGCAGATACGCAGTATTTT. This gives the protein CASSLTSEADTQYF.